The clone carrying this T cell receptor beta chain was found once. Its matching antigen is unknown. This CDR3 region has 13 residues. V shed 7 bases and J shed 3 bases, with 10 bases lying between them. Looked up from germline, CDR1 is MDHEN and CDR2 is SYDVKM. Time point denoted: cycle 4 day 1 (C4D1), after 6 weeks of nivolumab. Following autologous stem cell transplantation, relapse occurred in every patient, and exposure to brentuximab vedotin varied. The data were obtained in a study of PD-1 blockade in classical Hodgkin lymphoma. Study-wide results and limits: Factors driving the repertoire differences, possibly disease activity or prior therapy, remain undefined. TCR diversity rose significantly by C4D1 in CD4+ but not CD8+ cells. Newly diagnosed patients were said to have less baseline TCR diversity than healthy donors did.

Sequencing was performed with immunoSEQ multiplex PCR; in TCRdb, only in-frame clones are kept and a portion is missing. The sample has about 90,000 clones; 90% are singletons. The V gene is TRBV28, the J gene TRBJ1-5; D is unclear. This specimen consisted of peripheral blood mononuclear cells (PBMCs), obtained before the fourth cycle of nivolumab. This clonotype originated in a human donor with classical Hodgkin lymphoma. The CDR3 loop is CASKEGLNQPQHF. CDR3 nucleotide sequence: TGTGCCAGCAAGGAGGGTCTCAATCAGCCCCAGCATTTT.